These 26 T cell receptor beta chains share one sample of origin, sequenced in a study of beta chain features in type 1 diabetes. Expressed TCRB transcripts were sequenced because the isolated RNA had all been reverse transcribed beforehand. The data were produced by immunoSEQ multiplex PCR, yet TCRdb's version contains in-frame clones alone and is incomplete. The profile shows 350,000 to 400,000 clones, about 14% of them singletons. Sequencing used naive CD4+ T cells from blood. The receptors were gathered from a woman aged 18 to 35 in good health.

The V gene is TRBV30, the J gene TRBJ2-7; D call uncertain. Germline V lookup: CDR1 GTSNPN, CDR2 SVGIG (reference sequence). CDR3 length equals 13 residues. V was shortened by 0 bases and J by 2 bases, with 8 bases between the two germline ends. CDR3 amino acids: CAWSVGLPYEQYF. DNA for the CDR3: TGTGCCTGGAGTGTTGGGCTACCCTACGAGCAGTACTTC.

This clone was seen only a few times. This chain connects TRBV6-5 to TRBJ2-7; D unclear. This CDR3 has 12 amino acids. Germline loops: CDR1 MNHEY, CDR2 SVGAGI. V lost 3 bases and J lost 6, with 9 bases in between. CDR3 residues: CASSYPRGEQYF. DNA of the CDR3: TGTGCCAGCAGTTATCCCAGAGGCGAGCAGTACTTC.

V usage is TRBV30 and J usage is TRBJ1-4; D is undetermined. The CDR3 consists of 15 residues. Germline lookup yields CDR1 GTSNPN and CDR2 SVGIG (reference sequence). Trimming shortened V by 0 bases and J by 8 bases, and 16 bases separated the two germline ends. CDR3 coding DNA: TGTGCCTGGAGTGTACGAGGGCAATTCGGAGAAAAACTGTTTTTT. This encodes CAWSVRGQFGEKLFF.

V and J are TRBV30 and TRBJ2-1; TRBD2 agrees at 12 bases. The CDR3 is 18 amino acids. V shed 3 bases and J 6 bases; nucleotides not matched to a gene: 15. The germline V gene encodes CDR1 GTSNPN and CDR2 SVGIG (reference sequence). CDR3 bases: TGTGCCTGGAGAGCCGCTCTATATGGACTAGCGGGAAGCAATGAGCAGTTCTTC. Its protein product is CAWRAALYGLAGSNEQFF.

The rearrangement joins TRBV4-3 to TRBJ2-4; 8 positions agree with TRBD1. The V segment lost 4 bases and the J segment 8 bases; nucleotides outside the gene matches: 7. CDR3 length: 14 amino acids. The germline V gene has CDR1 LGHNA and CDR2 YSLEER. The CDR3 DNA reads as TGCGCCAGCAGCCCCCGGACAGGGACTCACATTCAGTACTTC. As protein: CASSPRTGTHIQYF.

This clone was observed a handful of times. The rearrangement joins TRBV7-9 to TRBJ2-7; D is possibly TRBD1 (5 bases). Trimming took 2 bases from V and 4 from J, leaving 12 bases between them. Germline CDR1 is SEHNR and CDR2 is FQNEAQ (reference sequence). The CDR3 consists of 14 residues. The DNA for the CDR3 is TGTGCCAGCAGCTTAATCAGGGATTCGTACGAGCAGTACTTC. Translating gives CASSLIRDSYEQYF.

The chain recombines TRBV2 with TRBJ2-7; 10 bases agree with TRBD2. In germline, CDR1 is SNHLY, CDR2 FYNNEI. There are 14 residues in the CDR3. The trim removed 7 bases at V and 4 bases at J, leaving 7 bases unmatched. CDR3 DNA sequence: TGTGCCAGCATGATACTAGCGGGACCATACGAGCAGTACTTC. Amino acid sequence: CASMILAGPYEQYF.

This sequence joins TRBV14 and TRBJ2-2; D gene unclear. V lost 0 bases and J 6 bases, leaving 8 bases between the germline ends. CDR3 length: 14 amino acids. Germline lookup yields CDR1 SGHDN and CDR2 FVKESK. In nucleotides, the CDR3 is TGTGCCAGCAGCCAAGATCTTTTCTCCGGGGAGCTGTTTTTT. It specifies CASSQDLFSGELFF.

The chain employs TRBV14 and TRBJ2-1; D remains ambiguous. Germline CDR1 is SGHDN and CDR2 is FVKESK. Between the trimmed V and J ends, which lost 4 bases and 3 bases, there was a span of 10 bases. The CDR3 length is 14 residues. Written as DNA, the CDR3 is TGTGCCAGCAGCCCGGTCGCGATCTACAATGAGCAGTTCTTC. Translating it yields CASSPVAIYNEQFF. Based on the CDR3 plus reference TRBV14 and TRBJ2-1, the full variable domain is EAGVTQFPSHSVIEKGQTVTLRCDPISGHDNLYWYRRVMGKEIKFLLHFVKESKQDESGMPNNRFLAERTGGTYSTLKVQPAELEDSGVYFCASSPVAIYNEQFFGPGTRLTVL.

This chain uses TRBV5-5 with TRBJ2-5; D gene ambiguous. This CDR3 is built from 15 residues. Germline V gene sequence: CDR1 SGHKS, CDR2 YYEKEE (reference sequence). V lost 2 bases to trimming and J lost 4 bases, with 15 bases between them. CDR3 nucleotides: TGTGCCAGCAGCTTTCGGGTTGGGTCCGGAGAGACCCAGTACTTC. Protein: CASSFRVGSGETQYF.

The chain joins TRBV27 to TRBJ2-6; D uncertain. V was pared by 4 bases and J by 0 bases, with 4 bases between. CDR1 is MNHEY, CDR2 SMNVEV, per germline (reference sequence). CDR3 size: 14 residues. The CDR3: CASSSLSGANVLTF. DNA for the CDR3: TGTGCCAGCAGTTCCCTCTCTGGGGCCAACGTCCTGACTTTC. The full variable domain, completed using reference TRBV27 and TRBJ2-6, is EAQVTQNPRYLITVTGKKLTVTCSQNMNHEYMSWYRQDPGLGLRQIYYSMNVEVTDKGDVPEGYKVSRKEKRNFPLILESPSPNQTSLYFCASSSLSGANVLTFGAGSRLTVL.

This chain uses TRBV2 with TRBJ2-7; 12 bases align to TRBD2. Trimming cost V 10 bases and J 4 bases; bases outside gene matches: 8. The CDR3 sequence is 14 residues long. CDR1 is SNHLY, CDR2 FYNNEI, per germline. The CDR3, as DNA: TGTGCCACCGTAAACGGACTAGCGGGATACGAGCAGTACTTC. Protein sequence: CATVNGLAGYEQYF.

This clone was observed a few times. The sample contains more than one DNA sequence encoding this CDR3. The DNA of the CDR3 is TGCAGCGTTGCAGGGACAGGATACAATGAGCAGTTCTTC. Translating gives CSVAGTGYNEQFF. This sequence joins TRBV29-1 and TRBJ2-1, with 8 bases that match TRBD1. This CDR3 is built from 13 residues. Germline V gives CDR1 SQVTM, CDR2 ANQGSEA. V shed 4 bases, J shed 4 bases, and the junction held 3 bases outside the gene matches.

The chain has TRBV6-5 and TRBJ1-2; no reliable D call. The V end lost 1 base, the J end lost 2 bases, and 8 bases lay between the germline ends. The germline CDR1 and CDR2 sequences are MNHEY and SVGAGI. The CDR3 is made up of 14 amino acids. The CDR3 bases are TGTGCCAGCAGTTACTTTCCCGGGAACTATGGCTACACCTTC. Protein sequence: CASSYFPGNYGYTF.

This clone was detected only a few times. The CDR3 here is CASRTDRASTDTQYF. The DNA of the CDR3 is TGTGCCAGCAGAACGGACAGGGCAAGCACAGATACGCAGTATTTT. The genes are TRBV5-4 and TRBJ2-3; 8 nucleotides match TRBD1. With 5 bases clipped from V and 0 bases from J, the junction kept 5 bases outside the gene matches. The CDR3 extends over 15 amino acids. Germline-derived CDR1 and CDR2 are SGHNT and YYREEE (reference sequence).

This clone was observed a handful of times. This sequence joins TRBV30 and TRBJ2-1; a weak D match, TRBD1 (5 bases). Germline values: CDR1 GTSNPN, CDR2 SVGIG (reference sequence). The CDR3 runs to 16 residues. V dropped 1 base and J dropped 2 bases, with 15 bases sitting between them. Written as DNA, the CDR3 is TGTGCCTGGAGTGGATCCCCAGGGAACACCTACAATGAGCAGTTCTTC. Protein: CAWSGSPGNTYNEQFF.

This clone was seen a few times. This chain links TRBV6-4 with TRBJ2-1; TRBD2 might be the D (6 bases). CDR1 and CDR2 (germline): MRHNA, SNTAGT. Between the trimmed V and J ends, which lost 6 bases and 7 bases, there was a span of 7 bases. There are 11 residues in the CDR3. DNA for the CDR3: TGTGCCAGCAGAGGAGGGAATGAGCAGTTCTTC. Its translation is CASRGGNEQFF.

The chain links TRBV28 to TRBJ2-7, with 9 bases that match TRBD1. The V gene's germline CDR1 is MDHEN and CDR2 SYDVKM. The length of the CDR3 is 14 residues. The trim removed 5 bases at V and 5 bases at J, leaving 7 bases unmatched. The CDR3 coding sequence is TGTGCCAGCAGTCCCGGACAGGGGATGGACGAGCAGTACTTC. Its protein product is CASSPGQGMDEQYF.

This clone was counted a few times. The CDR3 nucleotides are TGTGCCTGGAGGGGGGGGACCGCTAACTATGGCTACACCTTC. It is translated as CAWRGGTANYGYTF. The chain combines TRBV30 with TRBJ1-2; a possible D gene is TRBD1 (5 bases). The CDR3 totals 14 residues. Germline V gene data show CDR1 as GTSNPN and CDR2 as SVGIG (reference sequence). V shed 3 bases and J shed 0 bases, with 11 bases lying between them.

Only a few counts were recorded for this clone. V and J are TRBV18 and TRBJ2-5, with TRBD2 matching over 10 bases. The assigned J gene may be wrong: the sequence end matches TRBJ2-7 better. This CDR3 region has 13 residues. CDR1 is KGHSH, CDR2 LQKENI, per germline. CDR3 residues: CASSTSGIYEQYF. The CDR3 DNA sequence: TGTGCCAGCTCAACTAGCGGGATCTACGAGCAGTACTTC.

The CDR3 here is CASSTYGRGNTGELFF. CDR3 nucleotides: TGTGCCAGCTCAACCTACGGTCGGGGGAACACCGGGGAGCTGTTTTTT. This chain uses TRBV18 with TRBJ2-2; a possible D gene is TRBD2 (5 bases). Trimming cost V 5 bases and J 1 base, with 14 bases left between them. CDR3 length: 16 amino acids. Germline V gives CDR1 KGHSH, CDR2 LQKENI.

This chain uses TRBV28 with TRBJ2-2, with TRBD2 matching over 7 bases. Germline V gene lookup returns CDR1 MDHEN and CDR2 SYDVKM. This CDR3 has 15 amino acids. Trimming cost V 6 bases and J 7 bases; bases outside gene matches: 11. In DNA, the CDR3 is TGTGCCAGCAGCTCTGGACTAGGCGGAATCGGGGAGCTGTTTTTT. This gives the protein CASSSGLGGIGELFF. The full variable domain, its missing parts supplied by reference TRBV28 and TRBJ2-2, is DVKVTQSSRYLVKRTGEKVFLECVQDMDHENMFWYRQDPGLGLRLIYFSYDVKMKEKGDIPEGYSVSREKKERFSLILESASTNQTSMYLCASSSGLGGIGELFFGEGSRLTVL.

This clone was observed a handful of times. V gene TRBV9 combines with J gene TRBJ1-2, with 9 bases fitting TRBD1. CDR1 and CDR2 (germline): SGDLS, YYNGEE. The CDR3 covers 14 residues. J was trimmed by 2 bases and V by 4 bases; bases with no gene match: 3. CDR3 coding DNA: TGTGCCAGCAGCCCCGGGACAGGGAACTATGGCTACACCTTC. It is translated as CASSPGTGNYGYTF.

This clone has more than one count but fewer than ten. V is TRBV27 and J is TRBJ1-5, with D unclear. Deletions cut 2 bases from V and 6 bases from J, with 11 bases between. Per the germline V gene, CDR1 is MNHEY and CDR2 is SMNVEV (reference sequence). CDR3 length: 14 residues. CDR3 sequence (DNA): TGTGCCAGCAGTTTACGTACAAGGAGTCAGCCCCAGCATTTT. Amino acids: CASSLRTRSQPQHF.

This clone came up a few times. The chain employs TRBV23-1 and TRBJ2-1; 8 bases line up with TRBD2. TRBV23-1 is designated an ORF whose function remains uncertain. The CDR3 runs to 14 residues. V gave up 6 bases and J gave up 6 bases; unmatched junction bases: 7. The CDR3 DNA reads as TGCGCCAGCAGATCAGGGACTAGAGGCAATGAGCAGTTCTTC. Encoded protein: CASRSGTRGNEQFF.

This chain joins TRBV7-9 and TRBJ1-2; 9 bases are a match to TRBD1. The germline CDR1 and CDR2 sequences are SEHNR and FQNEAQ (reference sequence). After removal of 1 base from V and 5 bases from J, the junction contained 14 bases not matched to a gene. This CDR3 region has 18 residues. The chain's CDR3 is CASSLGTGAIRSKYGYTF. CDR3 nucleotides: TGTGCCAGCAGCTTAGGGACAGGGGCCATTCGCAGCAAATATGGCTACACCTTC. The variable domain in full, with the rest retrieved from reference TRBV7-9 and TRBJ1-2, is DTGVSQNPRHKITKRGQNVTFRCDPISEHNRLYWYRQTLGQGPEFLTYFQNEAQLEKSRLLSDRFSAERPKGSFSTLEIQRTEQGDSAMYLCASSLGTGAIRSKYGYTFGSGTRLTVV.